The 14 T cell receptor beta chains in this list originate from one sample, sequenced in a study of blood T cell repertoires in COVID-19. Here immunoSEQ multiplex PCR was the method, and the copy in TCRdb shows in-frame clones only, minus some. This sample has about 170,000 clones; about 93% occur once, and the top ten carry roughly 4.4%. Sequencing input: peripheral blood. The receptors come from a woman in her forties or fifties with acute or convalescent COVID-19.

The J gene is TRBJ2-5, the V gene TRBV13; 7 bases match TRBD2. The germline V gene has CDR1 PRHDT and CDR2 FYEKMQ (reference sequence). The CDR3 is made up of 16 amino acids. The V gene end was trimmed by 1 base and the J gene end by 0 bases; junction bases not matched to a gene: 5. This CDR3 reads CASSLARGSNQETQYF. DNA of the CDR3: TGTGCCAGCAGCTTAGCGCGGGGGTCAAACCAAGAGACCCAGTACTTC.

The chain recombines TRBV19 with TRBJ2-1, with TRBD1 matching over 7 bases. CDR1 and CDR2 from the germline V gene are LNHDA and SQIVND (reference sequence). V trimming: 5 bases; J trimming: 5 bases; junction bases outside the gene matches: 9. The CDR3 length is 15 residues. Here the CDR3 reads CASSLRGLTNNEQFF. CDR3 DNA: TGTGCCAGTAGTCTAAGGGGGCTTACTAACAATGAGCAGTTCTTC.

This clone was seen once. The CDR3 reads CASSPREKEKLFF. The CDR3 region has the DNA TGTGCCAGCAGTCCCCGAGAAAAGGAAAAACTGTTTTTT. The J gene is TRBJ1-4, the V gene TRBV6-5; D gene ambiguous. Germline V CDR1 and CDR2: MNHEY, SVGAGI. The CDR3 runs 13 residues. Trimming shortened V by 5 bases and J by 8 bases, and 12 bases separated the two germline ends.

The rearrangement joins TRBV3-1 (or the pseudogene TRBV3-2) to TRBJ1-1; unclear D gene. Between the trimmed V and J ends, which lost 2 bases and 8 bases, there was a span of 6 bases. Per the germline V gene, CDR1 is LGHDT and CDR2 is YNNKEL (reference sequence). The CDR3 has 11 amino acids. The CDR3: CASSQMREAFF. DNA for the CDR3: TGTGCCAGCAGCCAAATGAGGGAAGCTTTCTTT.

This clone appeared a single time. This chain uses TRBV28 with TRBJ2-7; 9 bases match TRBD2. Germline V CDR1 and CDR2: MDHEN, SYDVKM. The CDR3 loop spans 17 amino acids. The ends lost 8 bases at V and 3 bases at J; junction bases unmatched: 17. The CDR3 region is CASRGSGGGRRGYEQYF. The CDR3 DNA sequence: TGTGCCAGCCGTGGTAGCGGGGGCGGAAGAAGGGGCTACGAGCAGTACTTC. The full variable domain, its missing parts supplied by reference TRBV28 and TRBJ2-7, is DVKVTQSSRYLVKRTGEKVFLECVQDMDHENMFWYRQDPGLGLRLIYFSYDVKMKEKGDIPEGYSVSREKKERFSLILESASTNQTSMYLCASRGSGGGRRGYEQYFGPGTRLTVT.

The V gene is TRBV30, the J gene TRBJ2-6; D unclear. This CDR3 region has 15 residues. Germline values: CDR1 GTSNPN, CDR2 SVGIG (reference sequence). Trimming removed 3 bases from V and 2 bases from J, with 11 bases in between. The chain's CDR3 is CAWRGLRTGANVLTF. The CDR3 DNA reads as TGTGCCTGGAGGGGCCTAAGGACTGGGGCCAACGTCCTGACTTTC. Full variable domain (remainder filled in from reference TRBV30 and TRBJ2-6): SQTIHQWPATLVQPVGSPLSLECTVEGTSNPNLYWYRQAAGRGLQLLFYSVGIGQISSEVPQNLSASRPQDRQFILSSKKLLLSDSGFYLCAWRGLRTGANVLTFGAGSRLTVL.

V usage is TRBV6-5 and J usage is TRBJ1-4, with TRBD1 as a possible D gene (6 bases). Trimming shortened V by 5 bases and J by 0 bases, and 10 bases separated the two germline ends. There are 15 residues in the CDR3. In germline, CDR1 is MNHEY, CDR2 SVGAGI. DNA of the CDR3: TGTGCCAGCAGTATACACAGGGCAACTAATGAAAAACTGTTTTTT. Protein: CASSIHRATNEKLFF.

This chain links TRBV15 with TRBJ1-5, with D maybe TRBD1 (6 bases). The V end lost 0 bases, the J end lost 3 bases, and 12 bases lay between the germline ends. The CDR3 runs to 16 residues. The germline CDR1 and CDR2 sequences are LNHNV and YYDKDF (reference sequence). In DNA form, the CDR3 reads TGTGCCACCAGCAGAGAGCAGGGGAATTTCAATCAGCCCCAGCATTTT. Its translation: CATSREQGNFNQPQHF. The whole variable domain, remainder taken from reference TRBV15 and TRBJ1-5, is DAMVIQNPRYQVTQFGKPVTLSCSQTLNHNVMYWYQQKSSQAPKLLFHYYDKDFNNEADTPDNFQSRRPNTSFCFLDIRSPGLGDTAMYLCATSREQGNFNQPQHFGDGTRLSIL.

The V call is TRBV27, the J call TRBJ2-7; D remains unclear. This CDR3 comprises 13 residues. The V and J ends lost 1 base and 2 bases respectively, with 6 bases between them. Germline V gene sequence: CDR1 MNHEY, CDR2 SMNVEV (reference sequence). CDR3 DNA: TGTGCCAGCAGTTTATTGGGCACCTACGAGCAGTACTTC. Protein sequence: CASSLLGTYEQYF.

This chain connects TRBV4-3 to TRBJ2-3; D ambiguous. Trimming took 0 bases from V and 7 from J, leaving 5 bases between them. The CDR3 extends over 12 amino acids. Germline V gene data show CDR1 as LGHNA and CDR2 as YSLEER. CDR3 nucleotides: TGCGCCAGCAGCCAAGATAGAAATACGCAGTATTTT. Translation gives CASSQDRNTQYF.

The V call is TRBV7-8, the J call TRBJ1-2; the D gene is possibly TRBD1 (5 bases). Germline V gene lookup returns CDR1 SGHVS and CDR2 FQNEAQ. The ends were cut back, 5 bases at V and 1 base at J, with 20 bases in the middle. The length of the CDR3 is 17 residues. CDR3 sequence: CASSPRVRRASNYGYTF. In nucleotides, the CDR3 is TGTGCCAGCAGCCCGCGCGTCCGCAGGGCAAGTAACTATGGCTACACCTTC.

This clone has just one count. This chain joins TRBV19 and TRBJ2-7; maybe TRBD2 (6 bases). The CDR3 sequence is 16 residues long. The V end was cut by 1 base, the J end by 1 base, with 14 bases between. The germline gives CDR1 LNHDA, CDR2 SQIVND (reference sequence). The CDR3, as DNA: TGTGCCAGTAGTATAGGACCGAGGGGAGGTTCCTACGAGCAGTACTTC. It is translated as CASSIGPRGGSYEQYF.

The chain links TRBV7-9 to TRBJ1-3; D may be TRBD1 (5 bases). The CDR3 totals 12 residues. Per germline, CDR1 SEHNR and CDR2 FQNEAQ (reference sequence). V lost 3 bases, J lost 5 bases, and 5 bases lay in between. The CDR3 DNA reads as TGTGCCAGCAGCTTGGACAGAAACACCATATATTTT. As protein: CASSLDRNTIYF.

The CDR3 reads CASSLALAGGPSTDTQYF. Written as DNA, the CDR3 is TGTGCCAGCAGCTTAGCCCTAGCGGGGGGGCCCAGCACAGATACGCAGTATTTT. The chain joins TRBV7-2 to TRBJ2-3; 12 bases match TRBD2. Germline V gene data show CDR1 as SGHTA and CDR2 as FQGNSA. The CDR3 is 18 residues long. V trimming: 0 bases; J trimming: 0 bases; junction bases outside the gene matches: 4.